The subject of this entry is one T cell receptor beta chain. This entry belongs to a study of OX40 agonist ivuxolimab in advanced cancers. Study details: Three patients, one with hepatocellular carcinoma and two with cutaneous melanoma, achieved partial responses.

Repertoires were generated with immunoSEQ multiplex PCR, while TCRdb's copy carries only in-frame clones and drops some. Of about 27,000 clones listed, 83% are singletons. The sample was CD4+ or CD8+ T cells sorted from blood, taken in a trial of the OX40 agonist ivuxolimab. This receptor was obtained from an adult with an advanced solid tumor such as melanoma, head and neck, liver or kidney cancer.

CDR3 sequence: CASSEIGTEANYGYTF. For the CDR3, the DNA is TGCGCCAGCAGTGAGATCGGGACAGAAGCTAACTATGGCTACACCTTC. This chain joins TRBV10-2 and TRBJ1-2; 7 bases map to TRBD1. This CDR3 comprises 16 residues. The V gene end was trimmed by 2 bases and the J gene end by 0 bases; junction bases not matched to a gene: 6. Germline lookup yields CDR1 WSHSY and CDR2 SAAADI.